This entry features one TCR beta chain sequence. The data are from a study of control samples from healthy donors and cancer patients. TCRdb's copy holds only in-frame clones and misses some; the assay was immunoSEQ multiplex PCR. Seen here are about 98,000 clones, roughly 83% observed once, and the top ten hold about 10%. The ends were cut back, 0 bases at V and 6 bases at J, with 8 bases in the middle. This CDR3 is built from 14 residues. CDR1 and CDR2 (germline): MGHRA, YSYEKL. This TCR derives from a woman aged 25 to 39 in good health. The specimen was blood. J is TRBJ2-2 and V is TRBV4-1, with D tentatively TRBD1 (5 bases). The CDR3 loop reads CASSQDRVAGELFF. The CDR3, as DNA: TGCGCCAGCAGCCAAGACAGGGTAGCCGGGGAGCTGTTTTTT.